This T cell receptor (beta chain) came from a study of a mutant IDH1 vaccine in newly diagnosed glioma. Across the whole study: First vaccine doses came 4-6 weeks after radiotherapy alone, or with temozolomide cycles.

Some clones are missing from TCRdb's copy, which holds only in-frame ones; the method was immunoSEQ multiplex PCR. The sample has 29,000 or so clones, under 80% seen once. The CDR3 has 14 amino acids. The germline gives CDR1 SGHVS, CDR2 FQNEAQ. V shed 5 bases and J shed 8 bases, with 16 bases lying between them. Study outcomes and limitations: Pseudoprogression appeared unlinked to shifts in leading peripheral T cell clonotypes.

Specified time point: week 35, safety follow-up. Doses of 300 ug of mutant IDH1 20-mer peptide were given with topical imiquimod. A remark on this clone: Its antigen is still unknown.

The chain links TRBV7-8 to TRBJ2-1; D not certain. This TCR came from a man aged 45 to 65 with glioma. The sequenced sample was PBMCs, obtained from a glioma patient whose treatment included an IDH1 peptide vaccine. CDR3: CASSLRPFGDEQFF. The CDR3 DNA follows: TGTGCCAGCAGCCTACGGCCTTTCGGTGATGAGCAGTTCTTC.